Listed here is a single T cell receptor beta chain. Germline loops: CDR1 MDHEN, CDR2 SYDVKM. The CDR3 contains 15 residues. With V trimmed by 5 bases and J by 1 base, 6 bases remained unmatched. These data come from a study of shared T cell receptors in the human thymus. Profiled with immunoSEQ multiplex PCR; TCRdb holds only in-frame clones, not every one. The sample consists of about 400,000 clones, around 95% of them appearing once. This chain links TRBV28 with TRBJ2-3, with TRBD1 identical over 7 bases. Sequencing input: thymocytes. This clonotype was sampled from a human donor. CDR3 coding DNA: TGTGCCAGCAGTCCTCGACAGGGTCGCACAGATACGCAGTATTTT. It yields the protein CASSPRQGRTDTQYF.